The rows below give T cell receptor beta chains drawn from one sample of a study of cytomegalovirus exposure and HLA in healthy donors. The method was immunoSEQ multiplex PCR; TCRdb's version includes in-frame clones alone and lacks a portion of them. The sample has about 120,000 clones, roughly 17% seen once. The sequenced material came from PBMCs. These receptors all stem from a female donor in good health and CMV-seropositive. Both conserved end residues are part of each CDR3. Fields, in order: V gene, J gene, CDR3 protein.

V: TRBV2; J: TRBJ2-7; CDR3: CASSVTVSSYEQYF
V: TRBV27; J: TRBJ2-1; CDR3: CASSFLLAGGPNEQFF
V: TRBV7-9; J: TRBJ1-1; CDR3: CASSSQGLLRTEAFF
V: TRBV5-5; J: TRBJ2-5; CDR3: CASSAVTETQYF
V: TRBV27; J: TRBJ2-7; CDR3: CASSFPGGEQYF
V: TRBV7-2; J: TRBJ2-7; CDR3: CASSFGHLYEQYF
V: TRBV7-8; J: TRBJ2-7; CDR3: CASSGWTGLSYEQYF
V: TRBV28; J: TRBJ1-4; CDR3: CASRPGTVINEKLFF
V: TRBV18; J: TRBJ2-5; CDR3: CASSPQPYQETQYF
V: TRBV29-1; J: TRBJ2-3; CDR3: CSVRTSGGLNTQYF
V: TRBV23-1; J: TRBJ2-7; CDR3: CASRLGVYEQYF
V: TRBV4-1; J: TRBJ1-1; CDR3: CASSPLRGVTTEAFF
V: TRBV7-2; J: TRBJ2-3; CDR3: CASSLASTVPDTQYF
V: TRBV14; J: TRBJ2-5; CDR3: CASSRDRDYKETQYF
V: TRBV29-1; J: TRBJ2-5; CDR3: CSVVTSGGPQETQYF
V: TRBV25-1; J: TRBJ1-6; CDR3: CASKQGGDYNSPLHF
V: TRBV28; J: TRBJ1-3; CDR3: CASSLIWDRTSGNTIYF
V: TRBV6-5; J: TRBJ2-7; CDR3: CASSWGASGYEQYF
V: TRBV11-1; J: TRBJ2-7; CDR3: CASSLSGTGNEQYF
V: TRBV6-6; J: TRBJ2-7; CDR3: CASSYRRDRGSYEQYF
V: TRBV29-1; J: TRBJ2-4; CDR3: CSVESGSTNIQYF
V: TRBV19; J: TRBJ2-7; CDR3: CASSIGGFYEQYF
V: TRBV4-1; J: TRBJ2-3; CDR3: CASSPQGTSGGPGSTDTQYF
V: TRBV25-1; J: TRBJ1-4; CDR3: CASSVQGAEKLFF
V: TRBV7-9; J: TRBJ2-1; CDR3: CASSLSLAGGDEQFF
V: TRBV4-3; J: TRBJ2-7; CDR3: CASSHKAGDSYEQYF
V: TRBV4-1; J: TRBJ2-7; CDR3: CASSQEGRVIRF
V: TRBV6-1; J: -; CDR3: CASSFSQRGSYEQYF
V: TRBV18; J: TRBJ2-1; CDR3: CASSLAGGSYNEQFF
V: TRBV7-8; J: TRBJ2-5; CDR3: CASSSGEGRHQETQYF
V: TRBV5-4; J: TRBJ1-2; CDR3: CASSLGGQLYGYTF
V: TRBV2; J: TRBJ2-4; CDR3: CASTEQGLGGNIQYF
V: TRBV2; J: TRBJ2-7; CDR3: CASSIGQRSEQYF
V: TRBV11-2; J: TRBJ1-5; CDR3: CASSLERTADSNQPQHF
V: TRBV9; J: TRBJ2-2; CDR3: CASSVVGGATNTGELFF
V: TRBV28; J: TRBJ2-2; CDR3: CASSFSDIRHGELFF
V: TRBV12-5; J: TRBJ1-1; CDR3: CASSLQGSTEAFF
V: TRBV5-6; J: TRBJ1-2; CDR3: CASSWGWTGDSYGYTF
V: TRBV28; J: TRBJ1-3; CDR3: CASSSRGLGSGNTIYF
V: TRBV29-1; J: TRBJ2-3; CDR3: CSVGEIQADTQYF
V: TRBV14; J: TRBJ1-1; CDR3: CATARGPMNTEAFF
V: TRBV27; J: TRBJ2-7; CDR3: CASSLARRAHEQYF
V: TRBV9; J: TRBJ2-1; CDR3: CASSFPVAGAEQFF
V: TRBV27; J: TRBJ2-2; CDR3: CASSFLAGGLNTGELFF
V: TRBV19; J: TRBJ1-1; CDR3: CASTLTGLNTEAFF
V: TRBV25-1; J: TRBJ2-7; CDR3: CASRAGDRGYEQYF
V: TRBV25-1; J: TRBJ2-6; CDR3: CASRFDRGLLSGANVLTF
V: TRBV30; J: TRBJ2-1; CDR3: CAWSAWGGGSEQFF
V: TRBV2; J: TRBJ2-7; CDR3: CASSVTGVFAYEQYF
V: TRBV27; J: TRBJ1-5; CDR3: CASSSYRRGYGGQPQHF
V: TRBV5-6; J: TRBJ1-4; CDR3: CASSSGRAATNEKLFF
V: TRBV28; J: TRBJ2-7; CDR3: CASSPTGQVYEQYF
V: TRBV5-1; J: TRBJ1-4; CDR3: CASSWDSAAEKLFF